This is a list of T cell receptor beta chains from one sample in a study of identical twins. TCRdb fed the 5' RACE reads into MiXCR, producing one record per CDR3 protein. The table has under 800,000 distinct CDR3 sequences, 21% seen once. The sample was also reused in another study, on T cells expressing NK-cell markers.

What was sequenced was PBMCs. These receptors all stem from a woman in her late teens or twenties in good health. Both conserved end residues are part of each CDR3. A D gene is named only where the DNA matches it firmly. The size field is filled for only some rows; it gives once, few, many or a size class.

d_call	v_call	j_call	clone_size	cdr3_nt	cdr3_aa
TRBD2	TRBV12-5	TRBJ2-1	-	TGTGCTAGTGGGGAAGGGACTAGCGGCTACAATGAGCAGTTCTTC	CASGEGTSGYNEQFF
TRBD1	TRBV9	TRBJ2-7	-	TGTGCCAGCAGCGTAGTAGCAGGGGGCTTCGAGCAGTACTTC	CASSVVAGGFEQYF
TRBD2	TRBV5-1	TRBJ2-7	many	TGCGCCAGCAGCTCTGGGACTAGCGGGAGACCTACCCATTCCTACGAGCAGTACTTC	CASSSGTSGRPTHSYEQYF
-	TRBV2	TRBJ2-7	-	TGTGCCAGCAGTAATATACAGGGATTCTACGAGCAGTACTTC	CASSNIQGFYEQYF
-	TRBV7-9	TRBJ1-2	-	TGTGCCAGCAGCCTTACCCTGGGGTATGGCTACACCTTC	CASSLTLGYGYTF
-	TRBV20-1	TRBJ2-3	-	TGCAGTGCGGAGACAAGGCCAACAGATACGCAGTATTTT	CSAETRPTDTQYF
-	TRBV2	TRBJ2-5	-	TGTGCCAGCATTGCCGGGTATCAAGAGACCCAGTACTTC	CASIAGYQETQYF
-	TRBV10-2	TRBJ2-7	-	TGCGCCAGCAGTGAGCGGCCCGGGTACGAGCAGTACTTC	CASSERPGYEQYF
TRBD1	TRBV6-2/TRBV6-3	TRBJ1-5	-	TGTGCCAGCAGTTACCTGAACAGGGGGAGAACTCAGCCCCAGCATTTT	CASSYLNRGRTQPQHF
TRBD1	TRBV20-1	TRBJ2-7	few	TGCAGTGCTGGACGGACAGGGCGCGAGCAGTACTTC	CSAGRTGREQYF
-	TRBV30	TRBJ2-2	many	TGTGCCTGGAGTGTACGGCTAGCAAGCACCGGGGAGCTGTTTTTT	CAWSVRLASTGELFF
TRBD1	TRBV6-1	TRBJ2-2	few	TGTGCCAGCACCCGGACAGGGGCGATTACCACCGGGGAGCTGTTTTTT	CASTRTGAITTGELFF
-	TRBV5-6	TRBJ1-6	few	TGTGCCAGCAGCTTCTTTGGGTCACCCCTCCACTTT	CASSFFGSPLHF
-	TRBV11-3	TRBJ2-7	-	TGTGCCAGCAGCTTAGATTTAGAGGGGAGCGAGCAGTACTTC	CASSLDLEGSEQYF
-	TRBV7-9	TRBJ2-1	few	TGTGCCAGCAGCTTAGCGAGGGACTTAAATGAGCAGTTCTTC	CASSLARDLNEQFF
TRBD2	TRBV5-1	TRBJ2-3	-	TGCGCCAGCAAAAGACGACCGGGACTAGCGGGAGCCGCAGATACGCAGTATTTT	CASKRRPGLAGAADTQYF
TRBD2	TRBV20-1	TRBJ2-7	many	TGCAGTGCTCGGAGCCCGACTAGCGGTGCCTACGAGCAGTACTTC	CSARSPTSGAYEQYF
TRBD2	TRBV10-2	TRBJ2-1	few	TGCGCCAGCAGTGACCCCCTTTCCACTAGCGGTAATGAGCAGTTCTTC	CASSDPLSTSGNEQFF
-	TRBV5-1	TRBJ2-7	-	TGCGCCAGCAGCATGACTAGCTACGAGCAGTACTTC	CASSMTSYEQYF
-	TRBV29-1	TRBJ2-5	few	TGCAGCGGTCACCCTTTTACGGAGACCCAGTACTTC	CSGHPFTETQYF
-	TRBV10-3	TRBJ1-3	few	TGTGCCATCAGTGAGGCGGGGCGTCCTGGAAACACCATATATTTT	CAISEAGRPGNTIYF
TRBD2	TRBV7-2	TRBJ2-7	-	TGTGCCAGCAGCTTCCAGCGGGACTACGAGCAGTACTTC	CASSFQRDYEQYF
TRBD2	TRBV10-3	TRBJ2-2	-	TGTGCCATCAGTCCGGGACTAGCGGGAGGAGCCACCGGGGAGCTGTTTTTT	CAISPGLAGGATGELFF
-	TRBV20-1	TRBJ2-7	many	TGCAGTGCTACACAAAGCGGCTACGAGCAGTACTTC	CSATQSGYEQYF
-	TRBV6-1	TRBJ2-7	-	TGTGCCAGCAGGCGGCTGGACGGATCATACGAGCAGTACTTC	CASRRLDGSYEQYF
TRBD1	TRBV11-2	TRBJ2-1	-	TGTGCCAGCAGCTTCCAAGATCGAGGACAGGGATCGCATGAGCAGTTCTTC	CASSFQDRGQGSHEQFF
-	TRBV20-1	TRBJ1-6	few	TGCAGTGCTAGTCCCCAAGGCGCGGTTAATTCACCCCTCCACTTT	CSASPQGAVNSPLHF
-	TRBV7-2	TRBJ2-3	-	TGTGCCAGCAGCTTAGTGGGGGACCTCATGGATACGCAGTATTTT	CASSLVGDLMDTQYF
TRBD2	TRBV9	TRBJ2-1	many	TGTGCCAGCAGCGTAGTTCGGAGCGGGAGCCGCGATGAGCAGTTCTTC	CASSVVRSGSRDEQFF
TRBD2	TRBV14	TRBJ2-7	few	TGTGCCAGCAGCCAAGATCGGACTAGCGGCCCCTACGAGCAGTACTTC	CASSQDRTSGPYEQYF
-	TRBV27	TRBJ1-2	-	TGTGCCAGCAGTCGCCAGGCAAGGGATGGCTACACCTTC	CASSRQARDGYTF
-	TRBV7-9	TRBJ2-1	-	TGTGCCAGCTTATTCACTACTAACAATGAGCAGTTCTTC	CASLFTTNNEQFF
TRBD2	TRBV5-1	TRBJ2-7	few	TGCGCCAGCAGCTTGGAAATAGCGGGGAACTACGAGCAGTACTTC	CASSLEIAGNYEQYF
-	TRBV12-3/TRBV12-4	TRBJ2-7	few	TGTGCCAGCACCCCAGGACGGGTGAGGTCCGAGCAGTACTTC	CASTPGRVRSEQYF
-	TRBV27	TRBJ2-7	few	TGTGCCAGCAGTTTCTTCCAGGGTTCCTACGAGCAGTACTTC	CASSFFQGSYEQYF
-	TRBV10-3	TRBJ1-2	-	TGTGCCATCAAAGACTATGGCTACACCTTC	CAIKDYGYTF
-	TRBV5-5	TRBJ2-7	many	TGTGCCAGCAGCTTTCAAGCGTACGAGCAGTACTTC	CASSFQAYEQYF
-	TRBV2	TRBJ2-7	-	TGTGCCAGCAGAGTGACGGGTGCCTACGAGCAGTACTTC	CASRVTGAYEQYF
-	TRBV12-3/TRBV12-4	TRBJ2-3	-	TGTGCCAGCACTCAAGACAGGTACACAGATACGCAGTATTTT	CASTQDRYTDTQYF
-	TRBV12-3/TRBV12-4	TRBJ2-7	-	TGTGCCAGCAGTACTGCGAGCTACGAGCAGTACTTC	CASSTASYEQYF